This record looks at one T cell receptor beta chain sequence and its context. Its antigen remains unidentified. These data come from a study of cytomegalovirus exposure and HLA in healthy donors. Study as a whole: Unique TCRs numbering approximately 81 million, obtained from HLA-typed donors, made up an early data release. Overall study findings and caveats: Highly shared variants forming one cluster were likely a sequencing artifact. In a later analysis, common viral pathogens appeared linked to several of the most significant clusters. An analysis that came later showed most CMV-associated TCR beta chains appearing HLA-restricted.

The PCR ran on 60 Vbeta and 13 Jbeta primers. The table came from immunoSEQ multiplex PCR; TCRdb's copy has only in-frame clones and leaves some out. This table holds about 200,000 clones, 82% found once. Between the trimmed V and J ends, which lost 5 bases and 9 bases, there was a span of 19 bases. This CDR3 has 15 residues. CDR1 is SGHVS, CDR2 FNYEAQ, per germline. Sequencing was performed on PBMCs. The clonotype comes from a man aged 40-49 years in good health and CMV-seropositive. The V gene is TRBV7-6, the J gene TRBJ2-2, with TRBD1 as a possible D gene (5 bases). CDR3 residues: CASSPAPQGDRELFF. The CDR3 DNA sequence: TGTGCCAGCAGCCCCGCACCCCAGGGTGACCGGGAGCTGTTTTTT.